Presented here are 30 T cell receptor beta chains from one specimen sequenced in a study of beta chain features in type 1 diabetes. Regarding the study as a whole: Researchers report that Type 1 diabetes patients had moderately but significantly shorter TCRB CDR3s across all four CD4+ subsets.

Expressed TCRB transcripts got sequenced, as all isolated RNA was reverse transcribed. Data came from immunoSEQ multiplex PCR; TCRdb stores just in-frame clones and leaves some out. Among under 300,000 clones listed, 20% were seen once. The antigens for these receptors are not known. Source material: naive CD4+ T cells from blood. The receptor set was obtained from a woman in her 40s with type 1 diabetes.

The CDR3 bases are TGTGCCAGCAGCTTAAGGGGACATGGCAGCCCCTATGGCTACACCTTC. This codes for CASSLRGHGSPYGYTF. The chain has TRBV7-3 and TRBJ1-2; maybe TRBD1 (6 bases). The CDR3 runs 16 residues. V was pared by 1 base and J by 4 bases, with 16 bases between. Looked up from germline, CDR1 is SGHTA and CDR2 is FQGTGA.

This clone has just a few counts. The genes are TRBV29-1 and TRBJ1-2; 9 nucleotides line up with TRBD1. Per germline, CDR1 SQVTM and CDR2 ANQGSEA. Unmatched junction bases numbered 8, after V lost 1 base and J lost 8 bases. The CDR3 is made up of 14 amino acids. CDR3 coding DNA: TGCAGCGTTGAAGCGGGGGACAGGGAGAACGGCTACACCTTC. Amino acid sequence: CSVEAGDRENGYTF.

This clone was observed a few times. V and J are TRBV9 and TRBJ2-7; 9 nucleotides agree with TRBD1. The V gene's germline CDR1 is SGDLS and CDR2 YYNGEE. The CDR3 extends over 15 amino acids. V lost 4 bases, J lost 2 bases, and 7 bases stayed unmatched. In DNA form, the CDR3 reads TGTGCCAGCAGCATAGGACAGGGGAATACCTACGAGCAGTACTTC. Residues: CASSIGQGNTYEQYF. Full variable domain (rest looked up from reference TRBV9 and TRBJ2-7): DSGVTQTPKHLITATGQRVTLRCSPRSGDLSVYWYQQSLDQGLQFLIQYYNGEERAKGNILERFSAQQFPDLHSELNLSSLELGDSALYFCASSIGQGNTYEQYFGPGTRLTVT.

This clone was detected a few times. J is TRBJ2-5 and V is TRBV9; 8 bases are shared with TRBD2. The CDR3 covers 15 residues. Germline CDR1 reads SGDLS; CDR2 reads YYNGEE. With V trimmed by 0 bases and J by 4 bases, 5 bases remained unmatched. The chain's CDR3 is CASSVASGGTETQYF. The CDR3 nucleotides read TGTGCCAGCAGCGTAGCCAGCGGGGGTACAGAGACCCAGTACTTC. Together with reference TRBV9 and TRBJ2-5, the CDR3 gives the full variable domain: DSGVTQTPKHLITATGQRVTLRCSPRSGDLSVYWYQQSLDQGLQFLIQYYNGEERAKGNILERFSAQQFPDLHSELNLSSLELGDSALYFCASSVASGGTETQYFGPGTRLLVL.

V gene TRBV5-4 combines with J gene TRBJ2-7, with a possible D match to TRBD1 (6 bases). The CDR3 has 14 residues. Trimming took 2 bases from V and 4 from J, leaving 13 bases between them. From germline, CDR1 is SGHNT and CDR2 YYREEE (reference sequence). This CDR3 is CASSLQGMSYEQYF. CDR3 DNA sequence: TGTGCCAGCAGCTTACAGGGTATGTCTTACGAGCAGTACTTC.

This chain uses TRBV6-6 with TRBJ1-5, with a weak D call TRBD1 (5 bases). Trimming removed 6 bases from V and 6 bases from J, with 12 bases in between. CDR1 and CDR2 from the germline V gene are MNHNY and SVGAGI (reference sequence). This CDR3 comprises 13 residues. Written as DNA, the CDR3 is TGTGCCAGCAGCCTTTCGGGGGGTCAGCCCCAGCATTTT. This translates into CASSLSGGQPQHF.

This clone has more than one count but fewer than ten. The chain employs TRBV28 and TRBJ2-7; unclear D gene. The V end lost 11 bases, the J end lost 3 bases, and 14 bases lay between the germline ends. The CDR3 sequence is 12 residues long. Germline CDR1 is MDHEN and CDR2 is SYDVKM. CDR3 loop: CASQAPHYEQYF. The CDR3 nucleotides are TGTGCCTCCCAGGCCCCGCACTACGAGCAGTACTTC. Full variable domain (missing parts from reference TRBV28 and TRBJ2-7): DVKVTQSSRYLVKRTGEKVFLECVQDMDHENMFWYRQDPGLGLRLIYFSYDVKMKEKGDIPEGYSVSREKKERFSLILESASTNQTSMYLCASQAPHYEQYFGPGTRLTVT.

This chain connects TRBV4-3 to TRBJ2-1; D is unresolved. The CDR3 extends over 16 amino acids. Trimming stripped 1 base from V and 2 bases from J, with 12 bases between. Germline CDR1 and CDR2: LGHNA and YSLEER. Written as DNA, the CDR3 is TGCGCCAGCAGCCAAGGTTCGGTCGGTCCCTACAATGAGCAGTTCTTC. Translating gives CASSQGSVGPYNEQFF.

V and J are TRBV25-1 and TRBJ1-2; a weak D match, TRBD1 (6 bases). Trimming pared 5 bases from V and 4 bases from J, leaving 17 bases between. Germline assignment: CDR1 MGHDK and CDR2 SYGVNS. The CDR3 length is 15 residues. The CDR3 spells CASSPREGGIYGYTF. CDR3 sequence (DNA): TGTGCCAGCAGTCCCCGGGAGGGGGGGATCTATGGCTACACCTTC.

The V and J genes are TRBV18 and TRBJ2-1, with TRBD1 matching 9 bases. Germline V gene sequence: CDR1 KGHSH, CDR2 LQKENI. V trimming: 6 bases; J trimming: 4 bases; junction bases outside the gene matches: 7. The CDR3 length is 15 residues. CDR3 in DNA: TGTGCCAGCTCTCGGGCCGGACAGGGGTACAATGAGCAGTTCTTC. Its protein is CASSRAGQGYNEQFF. The full variable domain, rest sourced from reference TRBV18 and TRBJ2-1, is NAGVMQNPRHLVRRRGQEARLRCSPMKGHSHVYWYRQLPEEGLKFMVYLQKENIIDESGMPKERFSAEFPKEGPSILRIQQVVRGDSAAYFCASSRAGQGYNEQFFGPGTRLTVL.

In its sample, this clone was seen once. This chain's CDR3 is CASSYGGEQFF. The CDR3 DNA reads TGTGCCAGCAGTTACGGCGGAGAGCAGTTCTTC. This chain uses TRBV6-5 with TRBJ2-1, with D unclear. The germline CDR1 and CDR2 sequences are MNHEY and SVGAGI. Deletions cut 2 bases from V and 10 bases from J, with 6 bases between. CDR3 length equals 11 residues.

The chain links TRBV18 to TRBJ2-7, with D maybe TRBD1 (6 bases). The CDR3 has 14 residues. V was trimmed by 4 bases and J by 1 base, leaving 11 bases between them. The V gene's germline CDR1 is KGHSH and CDR2 LQKENI. The CDR3 is CASSHLDSSYEQYF. CDR3 in DNA: TGTGCCAGCTCACACCTGGACAGTTCCTACGAGCAGTACTTC.

In this sample, this clone turned up a few times. The rearrangement uses TRBV7-9 and TRBJ2-5, with D possibly TRBD1 on 5 matching bases. V lost 6 bases and J lost 2, with 13 bases in between. The CDR3 is 14 amino acids. Germline lookup yields CDR1 SEHNR and CDR2 FQNEAQ (reference sequence). The CDR3 loop reads CASRPLTGQETQYF. The CDR3 DNA reads as TGTGCCAGCAGACCGCTCACAGGACAAGAGACCCAGTACTTC.

This chain uses TRBV6-5 with TRBJ2-7; a possible D gene is TRBD1 (7 bases). V shed 4 bases and J shed 1 base, with 11 bases lying between them. The CDR3 consists of 14 residues. Germline V gives CDR1 MNHEY, CDR2 SVGAGI. The CDR3 loop reads CASSLAGGSYEQYF. In DNA form, the CDR3 reads TGTGCCAGCAGTTTGGCAGGGGGGTCCTACGAGCAGTACTTC.

J is TRBJ1-5 and V is TRBV7-2; D may be TRBD1 (6 bases). V lost 5 bases, J lost 4 bases, and 9 bases lay in between. This CDR3 is 13 amino acids long. The V gene's germline CDR1 is SGHTA and CDR2 FQGNSA. The CDR3 sequence is CASSPTGNQPQHF. The CDR3 nucleotides read TGTGCCAGCAGCCCCACAGGGAATCAGCCCCAGCATTTT.

Turning to this clone: Other DNA sequences in this sample translate to the same CDR3. The rearrangement joins TRBV18 to TRBJ1-1; possible D gene TRBD1, 5 bases. The CDR3 loop spans 13 amino acids. Trimming left V 3 bases short and J 3 bases short, with 8 bases between. In germline, CDR1 is KGHSH, CDR2 LQKENI. The CDR3 nucleotides read TGTGCCAGCTCACCTCCGGGGGACACTGAAGCTTTCTTT. This translates into CASSPPGDTEAFF.

The rearrangement links TRBV2 to TRBJ2-3; TRBD2 agrees at 9 bases. Germline V gene lookup returns CDR1 SNHLY and CDR2 FYNNEI. This CDR3 is 15 amino acids long. After removal of 7 bases from V and 5 bases from J, the junction contained 10 bases not matched to a gene. In DNA, the CDR3 is TGTGCCAGCAAGCGGGAGGTAGCGGGAGAAGATACGCAGTATTTT. It is translated as CASKREVAGEDTQYF.

V gene TRBV4-3 combines with J gene TRBJ2-3; perhaps TRBD2 as D (7 bases). Trimming pared 4 bases from V and 4 bases from J, leaving 15 bases between. CDR1 and CDR2 from the germline V gene are LGHNA and YSLEER. This CDR3 is built from 15 residues. For the CDR3, the DNA is TGCGCCAGCAGCCCCCAGGGGACTACCTCAGATACGCAGTATTTT. Translated, it gives CASSPQGTTSDTQYF.

This chain uses TRBV11-2 with TRBJ2-1; 9 positions match TRBD1. V gave up 7 bases and J gave up 3 bases; unmatched junction bases: 7. CDR3 size: 15 residues. Germline assignment: CDR1 SGHAT and CDR2 FQNNGV. The CDR3, as DNA: TGTGCCAGCACCCGACAGGGGGTAGTCTACAATGAGCAGTTCTTC. This encodes CASTRQGVVYNEQFF.

The chain employs TRBV30 and TRBJ2-1, with D uncertain. Trimming shortened V by 3 bases and J by 10 bases, and 7 bases separated the two germline ends. The germline V gene encodes CDR1 GTSNPN and CDR2 SVGIG (reference sequence). This CDR3 has 10 amino acids. The CDR3 coding sequence is TGTGCCTGGAGGTTGGGCGAGCAGTTCTTC. It yields the protein CAWRLGEQFF.

The chain combines TRBV5-6 with TRBJ2-1; no clear D gene. Germline V gives CDR1 SGHDT, CDR2 YYEEEE. The CDR3 is made up of 15 amino acids. V was clipped by 0 bases and J by 2 bases, with 9 bases between them. CDR3 residues: CASSLGQVPYNEQFF. The CDR3 bases are TGTGCCAGCAGCTTGGGGCAGGTGCCCTACAATGAGCAGTTCTTC.

This clone has just a few counts. This chain uses TRBV7-9 with TRBJ1-2, with a tentative D call TRBD1 (5 bases). Trimming took off 3 bases at V and 8 bases at J, with 16 bases between the two ends. The CDR3 contains 14 residues. Per the germline V gene, CDR1 is SEHNR and CDR2 is FQNEAQ (reference sequence). DNA for the CDR3: TGTGCCAGCAGCTTCGGTCAGGGTGATCCCGGCTACACCTTC. This encodes CASSFGQGDPGYTF. Supplemented by reference TRBV7-9 and TRBJ1-2, the full variable domain reads DTGVSQNPRHKITKRGQNVTFRCDPISEHNRLYWYRQTLGQGPEFLTYFQNEAQLEKSRLLSDRFSAERPKGSFSTLEIQRTEQGDSAMYLCASSFGQGDPGYTFGSGTRLTVV.

The CDR3 coding sequence is TGTGCCAGCAGCTTGGAACACCGAATCTACGAGCAGTACTTC. Its translation is CASSLEHRIYEQYF. The chain is built from TRBV5-4 and TRBJ2-7; no clear D gene. Germline loops: CDR1 SGHNT, CDR2 YYREEE (reference sequence). The CDR3 is 14 amino acids. V was trimmed by 0 bases and J by 3 bases, leaving 10 bases between them.

This clone was counted between two and nine times. V and J are TRBV23-1 and TRBJ2-3; 7 bases agree with TRBD1. TRBV23-1 is labeled an ORF, and its function is uncertain. The J segment lost 2 bases and the V segment lost 1 base, leaving 9 bases of the junction unmatched. The CDR3 totals 17 residues. CDR3 loop: CASSQWKQGPVTDTQYF. CDR3 bases: TGCGCCAGCAGTCAATGGAAACAGGGGCCGGTCACAGATACGCAGTATTTT.

This clone turned up a few times. This rearrangement joins TRBV7-2 to TRBJ2-3, with 9 bases lining up with TRBD2. The junction had 8 bases not matched to a gene; V was cut back by 3 bases and J by 4 bases. Germline CDR1 and CDR2: SGHTA and FQGNSA. The CDR3 spans 16 residues. CDR3 coding DNA: TGTGCCAGCAGCTTTAGCGGGAGACCCTCCTCAGATACGCAGTATTTT. Protein: CASSFSGRPSSDTQYF.

The chain recombines TRBV9 with TRBJ2-1; the match to TRBD2 covers 9 bases. The CDR3 sequence is 15 residues long. J gave up 4 bases and V 0 bases, and 2 bases lay outside the gene matches. CDR1 is SGDLS, CDR2 YYNGEE, per germline. CDR3 nucleotides: TGTGCCAGCAGCGTAGGGCTAGCGGGGTACAATGAGCAGTTCTTC. Amino acids: CASSVGLAGYNEQFF.

The V call is TRBV5-1, the J call TRBJ2-3, with D unresolved. Germline V lookup: CDR1 SGHRS, CDR2 YFSETQ. This CDR3 is 16 amino acids long. V lost 0 bases and J lost 0, with 11 bases in between. CDR3: CASSLGVGVSTDTQYF. The CDR3, as DNA: TGCGCCAGCAGCTTGGGTGTCGGAGTTAGCACAGATACGCAGTATTTT. Looking up the rest from reference TRBV5-1 and TRBJ2-3 gives the full variable domain: KAGVTQTPRYLIKTRGQQVTLSCSPISGHRSVSWYQQTPGQGLQFLFEYFSETQRNKGNFPGRFSGRQFSNSRSEMNVSTLELGDSALYLCASSLGVGVSTDTQYFGPGTRLTVL.

This rearrangement joins TRBV5-1 to TRBJ2-1, with 13 nucleotides matching TRBD2. CDR1 SGHRS and CDR2 YFSETQ come from the germline V gene. CDR3 length equals 13 residues. V lost 0 bases, J lost 12 bases, and 0 bases stayed unmatched. In nucleotides, the CDR3 is TGCGCCAGCAGCTTGGGACTAGCGGGGGGGCAGTTCTTC. It codes for CASSLGLAGGQFF.

The CDR3 sequence is CASSVLDYPGDTQYF. For the CDR3, the DNA is TGTGCCAGTAGTGTTCTGGACTACCCGGGAGATACGCAGTATTTT. The gene calls are TRBV19 and TRBJ2-3; a possible D gene is TRBD2 (6 bases). The V end lost 5 bases, the J end lost 5 bases, and 17 bases lay between the germline ends. CDR1 and CDR2 (germline): LNHDA, SQIVND (reference sequence). The CDR3 totals 15 residues.

This clone was seen a handful of times. The V and J genes are TRBV4-2 and TRBJ1-2, with 7 bases aligning to TRBD1. V gave up 1 base and J gave up 4 bases; unmatched junction bases: 6. This CDR3 has 15 residues. CDR1 is LGHNA, CDR2 YNFKEQ, per germline. CDR3 nucleotide sequence: TGTGCCAGCAGCCAAGCCAGGACAGGACTCTATGGCTACACCTTC. Its translation: CASSQARTGLYGYTF.